A selection of T cell receptor beta chains follows, all from one sample in a study of PD-1 blockade in mismatch repair-deficient tumors. Profiling relied on immunoSEQ multiplex PCR, and the TCRdb table lists in-frame clones only, not all of them. The sample records roughly 80,000 clones, over 70% being singletons. The sequences come from peripheral blood, collected 12 weeks after starting pembrolizumab. These receptors came from an adult with mismatch repair-deficient cancer. Each CDR3 is given with its conserved first and last residue. A D gene is named only where the DNA matches it firmly. Clone size, where shown, is once, few, many, or a class for clones that have expanded.

d_call,clone_size,j_call,v_call,cdr3_aa,cdr3_nt
NA,NA,TRBJ1-4,TRBV5-6,CASSLGDWGVGEKLFF,TGTGCCAGCAGCTTGGGGGATTGGGGCGTAGGAGAAAAACTGTTTTTT
NA,NA,TRBJ1-2,TRBV6-1,CASSPDDGNYGYTF,TGTGCCAGCAGTCCGGATGACGGAAACTATGGCTACACCTTC
NA,NA,TRBJ2-7,TRBV14,CASSQDGGTAVVDYEQYF,TGTGCCAGCAGCCAAGATGGCGGAACGGCCGTGGTCGATTACGAGCAGTACTTC
NA,NA,TRBJ2-1,TRBV7-2,CASSFTTGHLSYNEQFF,TGTGCCAGCAGCTTTACAACAGGGCACCTCTCCTACAATGAGCAGTTCTTC
TRBD1,NA,TRBJ1-1,TRBV6-5,CASNSQDRGDTEAFF,TGTGCCAGCAATTCACAGGACAGGGGTGACACTGAAGCTTTCTTT
NA,NA,TRBJ2-7,TRBV7-2,CASSLVDSKQYF,TGTGCCAGCAGCTTAGTAGACAGCAAGCAGTACTTC
NA,NA,TRBJ2-6,TRBV6-5,CASSPDRIRANVLTF,TGTGCCAGCAGCCCCGACAGGATCAGGGCCAACGTCCTGACTTTC
NA,NA,TRBJ2-1,TRBV7-2,CASSSGRTSGQFF,TGTGCCAGCAGCTCGGGGCGCACCTCAGGGCAGTTCTTC
TRBD2,once,TRBJ2-1,TRBV4-1,CASRRGAAEIRNEQFF,TGCGCCAGCAGGCGGGGGGCAGCAGAAATTCGCAATGAGCAGTTCTTC
NA,NA,TRBJ2-2,TRBV11-2,CASSFLPNTGELFF,TGTGCCAGCAGCTTCTTGCCGAACACCGGGGAGCTGTTTTTT
NA,NA,TRBJ2-1,TRBV12-5,CASGLAPPDYNEQFF,TGTGCTAGTGGTTTGGCCCCTCCGGACTACAATGAGCAGTTCTTC
NA,NA,TRBJ1-1,TRBV19,CASSIGSMWAFF,TGTGCCAGTAGTATCGGCAGTATGTGGGCTTTCTTT
TRBD1,NA,TRBJ1-1,TRBV5-1,CASSLDRGQTEAFF,TGCGCCAGCAGCTTGGATAGGGGGCAGACTGAAGCTTTCTTT
NA,NA,TRBJ1-3,TRBV14,CASSQVWGSSSGNTIYF,TGTGCCAGCAGCCAAGTTTGGGGTTCAAGCTCTGGAAACACCATATATTTT
NA,NA,TRBJ2-2,TRBV9,CASSTTGELFF,TGTGCCAGCAGTACCACCGGGGAGCTGTTTTTT
NA,medium-sized,TRBJ2-3,TRBV29-1,CSVELVSGGTDTQYF,TGCAGCGTTGAGCTAGTGTCGGGAGGCACAGATACGCAGTATTTT
NA,NA,TRBJ2-5,TRBV5-5,CASSVRQAWGGTQYF,TGTGCCAGCAGCGTAAGACAGGCCTGGGGAGGGACCCAGTACTTC
TRBD2,NA,TRBJ2-1,TRBV6-5,CASSSTSGRYNEQFF,TGTGCCAGCAGCTCAACTAGCGGGAGATACAATGAGCAGTTCTTC
NA,NA,TRBJ2-2,TRBV7-2,CASSLERSTGELFF,TGTGCCAGCAGCTTAGAGCGGTCAACCGGGGAGCTGTTTTTT
TRBD1,NA,TRBJ2-1,TRBV6-6,CASSSSGTGWNEQFF,TGTGCCAGCAGCAGCTCCGGGACAGGGTGGAATGAGCAGTTCTTC
TRBD1,NA,TRBJ2-7,TRBV6-1,CASNGQGWNEQYF,TGTGCCAGCAACGGACAGGGTTGGAATGAGCAGTACTTC
TRBD2,NA,TRBJ2-1,TRBV19,CASSLPSGSDLLLSNEQFF,TGTGCCAGTAGTCTTCCTAGCGGGAGCGATCTTCTCCTCTCCAATGAGCAGTTCTTC
TRBD1,NA,TRBJ2-7,TRBV7-7,CASSPSPGQGHEQYF,TGTGCTAGCAGCCCGTCTCCGGGACAGGGCCACGAGCAGTACTTC
TRBD1,once,TRBJ2-7,TRBV10-1,CASSESVTGGTYEQYF,TGCGCCAGCAGTGAGTCAGTGACAGGGGGCACCTACGAGCAGTACTTC
NA,NA,TRBJ1-4,TRBV5-6,CASSLSGSFGGKLFF,TGTGCCAGCAGCTTGTCGGGGTCCTTCGGGGGAAAACTGTTTTTT
NA,NA,TRBJ2-1,TRBV6-5,CASSYRGTEQFF,TGTGCCAGCAGTTACCGAGGTACAGAGCAGTTCTTC
TRBD2,NA,TRBJ2-7,TRBV19,CASRGGSYEQYF,TGTGCCTCCCGGGGGGGTTCCTACGAGCAGTACTTC
TRBD2,NA,TRBJ2-3,TRBV7-2,CASSPFGLAGGADTQYF,TGTGCCAGCAGCCCATTTGGACTAGCGGGAGGGGCAGATACGCAGTATTTT
NA,NA,TRBJ2-2,TRBV7-2,CASSFRFRRGANTGELFF,TGTGCCAGCAGCTTTCGATTTCGTCGAGGAGCGAACACCGGGGAGCTGTTTTTT
NA,few,TRBJ1-5,TRBV19,CASNWKGQPQHF,TGTGCCAGTAATTGGAAGGGACAGCCCCAGCATTTT
TRBD1,NA,TRBJ2-5,TRBV19,CASSRRQGTQETQYF,TGTGCCAGTAGTCGGCGACAGGGGACTCAAGAGACCCAGTACTTC
TRBD2,few,TRBJ2-7,TRBV2,CASSPGLAVEQYF,TGTGCCAGCAGTCCGGGACTAGCAGTCGAGCAGTACTTC
NA,NA,TRBJ1-1,TRBV30,CAWSATGFTEAFF,TGTGCCTGGAGCGCAACAGGATTCACTGAAGCTTTCTTT
NA,NA,TRBJ1-1,TRBV9,CASSATGRIGNAEAFF,TGTGCCAGCAGCGCCACAGGTAGGATAGGCAACGCTGAAGCTTTCTTT
TRBD1,few,TRBJ1-1,TRBV6-6,CASSFPTTGENTEAFF,TGTGCCAGCAGTTTCCCAACAACAGGGGAGAACACTGAAGCTTTCTTT
NA,NA,TRBJ2-1,TRBV4-1,CASSQGGKGNEQFF,TGCGCCAGCAGCCAAGGGGGTAAGGGCAATGAGCAGTTCTTC
NA,NA,TRBJ2-3,TRBV2,CAGRGDFQTQYF,TGTGCCGGCAGGGGGGACTTTCAAACGCAGTATTTT
NA,NA,TRBJ1-1,TRBV27,CASREGDTEAFF,TGTGCCAGCAGGGAGGGTGATACTGAAGCTTTCTTT
TRBD2,NA,TRBJ2-1,TRBV7-2,CASSLASGRYNEQFF,TGTGCCAGCAGCTTAGCTAGCGGGAGATATAATGAGCAGTTCTTC
NA,NA,TRBJ2-2,TRBV25-1,CASTSRGAGELFF,TGTGCCAGCACCTCAAGGGGGGCCGGGGAGCTGTTTTTT
NA,NA,TRBJ2-1,TRBV5-1,CASSLVGDRNNEQFF,TGCGCCAGCAGCTTGGTGGGGGACCGGAACAATGAGCAGTTCTTC
TRBD1,NA,TRBJ1-5,TRBV10-3,CAISEGDSSNQPQHF,TGTGCCATCAGTGAAGGGGACAGCAGCAATCAGCCCCAGCATTTT
TRBD2,NA,TRBJ2-1,TRBV6-4,CASSDSPSGLYNEQFF,TGTGCCAGCAGTGACTCGCCTAGCGGGCTTTACAATGAGCAGTTCTTC
NA,NA,TRBJ2-2,TRBV28,CAVQSASTGELFF,TGTGCCGTACAATCGGCCTCAACCGGGGAGCTGTTTTTT
NA,NA,TRBJ1-5,TRBV27,CASSLSRGGAGQPQHF,TGTGCCAGCAGTTTAAGTCGTGGGGGGGCTGGGCAGCCCCAGCATTTT
NA,NA,TRBJ2-1,TRBV4-1,CASSQGGISYNEQFF,TGCGCCAGCAGCCAGGGGGGCATTTCCTACAATGAGCAGTTCTTC
NA,NA,TRBJ1-1,TRBV9,CASSVGLGNTEAFF,TGTGCCAGCAGCGTAGGGCTTGGGAACACTGAAGCTTTCTTT
TRBD2,NA,TRBJ2-7,TRBV11-3,CASSVTSANYEQYF,TGTGCCAGCAGCGTTACTAGCGCCAACTACGAGCAGTACTTC
NA,once,TRBJ2-7,TRBV7-9,CASSLGPGRSFYEQYF,TGTGCCAGCAGCTTGGGCCCGGGACGATCCTTCTACGAGCAGTACTTC
NA,NA,TRBJ1-2,TRBV10-1,CASRRIANYGYTF,TGCGCCAGTCGGAGGATTGCTAACTATGGCTACACCTTC
TRBD1,NA,TRBJ1-2,TRBV4-1,CASSQPGTGGYYGYTF,TGCGCCAGCAGCCAACCAGGGACAGGGGGTTACTATGGCTACACCTTC
NA,NA,TRBJ2-2,TRBV9,CASSVAFGGRELFF,TGTGCCAGCAGCGTAGCTTTTGGGGGGCGGGAGCTGTTTTTT
NA,few,TRBJ2-7,TRBV2,CASSFSGLSSYEQYF,TGTGCCAGCAGTTTTTCGGGCCTAAGCTCCTACGAGCAGTACTTC